Below, 30 T cell receptor beta chains from the same sample are listed, as sequenced in a study of cytomegalovirus exposure and HLA in healthy donors. The repertoire was sequenced with immunoSEQ multiplex PCR; TCRdb's copy has only in-frame clones and lacks some. The data show under 75,000 clones, around 92% seen once. What was sequenced was PBMCs. These receptors all come from a man aged 18 to 29 in good health and CMV-seropositive.

V and J are TRBV27 and TRBJ2-7; 7 bases are shared with TRBD1. J gave up 4 bases and V 5 bases, and 8 bases lay outside the gene matches. The CDR3 is 14 amino acids. Germline-derived CDR1 and CDR2 are MNHEY and SMNVEV (reference sequence). Here the CDR3 reads CASSISTGRYEQYF. CDR3 nucleotides: TGTGCCAGCAGTATCTCGACAGGGCGTTACGAGCAGTACTTC.

The chain employs TRBV19 and TRBJ2-5; 7 positions agree with TRBD1. This CDR3 is 12 amino acids long. V was pared by 10 bases and J by 8 bases, with 10 bases of the junction left unmatched. Germline V CDR1 and CDR2: LNHDA, SQIVND (reference sequence). DNA for the CDR3: TGTGCCACCGGGACAGAAGGAGAAACCCAGTACTTC. As protein: CATGTEGETQYF.

CDR3 sequence (DNA): TGTGCCACCGAAGAAAAGCAGGGGCGCGAGTCGGCTGAGCAGTTCTTC. Amino acids: CATEEKQGRESAEQFF. J is TRBJ2-1 and V is TRBV19, with D possibly matching TRBD1 (6 bases). The CDR3 runs to 16 residues. The germline gives CDR1 LNHDA, CDR2 SQIVND (reference sequence). The V and J ends lost 10 bases and 9 bases respectively, with 28 bases between them.

The chain uses TRBV7-2 and TRBJ1-4, with a tentative D call TRBD1 (6 bases). This CDR3 is 15 amino acids long. Trimming stripped 4 bases from V and 8 bases from J, with 17 bases between. CDR1 and CDR2 (germline): SGHTA, FQGNSA. CDR3 region: CASSSTQGFGEKLFF. The CDR3 DNA follows: TGTGCCAGCAGCTCTACGCAGGGGTTTGGGGAAAAACTGTTTTTT. The whole variable domain, filled in from reference TRBV7-2 and TRBJ1-4, reads GAGVSQSPSNKVTEKGKDVELRCDPISGHTALYWYRQSLGQGLEFLIYFQGNSAPDKSGLPSDRFSAERTGGSVSTLTIQRTQQEDSAVYLCASSSTQGFGEKLFFGSGTQLSVL.

V is TRBV29-1 and J is TRBJ2-1; 13 bases align to TRBD2. The V and J ends lost 1 base and 2 bases, in that order; junction bases with no gene match: 8. Germline lookup yields CDR1 SQVTM and CDR2 ANQGSEA. The CDR3 runs 18 residues. This chain's CDR3 is CSVEVVLAGGKAYNEQFF. In nucleotides, the CDR3 is TGCAGCGTTGAAGTGGTACTAGCGGGAGGGAAAGCCTACAATGAGCAGTTCTTC.

The V gene is TRBV2, the J gene TRBJ2-2; 7 bases line up with TRBD2. Germline-derived CDR1 and CDR2 are SNHLY and FYNNEI. The trim removed 0 bases at V and 6 bases at J, leaving 10 bases unmatched. This CDR3 spans 17 amino acids. The CDR3, as DNA: TGTGCCAGCAGTGAAGCGGGTTTGGCGGGAGTGCCCGGGGAGCTGTTTTTT. This codes for CASSEAGLAGVPGELFF.

Comments on this clone: The junction differs from germline at one of its ends, possibly a read error. The rearrangement joins TRBV5-4 to TRBJ2-7; 8 nucleotides match TRBD1. Germline assignment: CDR1 SGHNT and CDR2 YYREEE (reference sequence). The CDR3 loop spans 14 amino acids. CDR3 bases: TGTGCCGGCAGCACCCCCGGGACAGGAAAGGAGCAGTACTTC. Residues: CAGSTPGTGKEQYF.

This clone was counted once. V and J are TRBV2 and TRBJ2-7; perhaps TRBD1 as D (5 bases). The CDR3 totals 13 residues. In germline, CDR1 is SNHLY, CDR2 FYNNEI. The V end was cut by 11 bases, the J end by 2 bases, with 16 bases between. The CDR3, as DNA: TGTGCCGGGGCTCAGGAAAGTACCTACGAGCAGTACTTC. This codes for CAGAQESTYEQYF. The whole variable domain, remainder taken from reference TRBV2 and TRBJ2-7, is EPEVTQTPSHQVTQMGQEVILRCVPISNHLYFYWYRQILGQKVEFLVSFYNNEISEKSEIFDDQFSVERPDGSNFTLKIRSTKLEDSAMYFCAGAQESTYEQYFGPGTRLTVT.

V gene TRBV28 combines with J gene TRBJ2-7; 7 bases are a match to TRBD2. The CDR3 runs to 15 residues. V lost 4 bases, J lost 3 bases, and 9 bases stayed unmatched. Germline values: CDR1 MDHEN, CDR2 SYDVKM. CDR3 in amino acids: CASSSLLASYYEQYF. CDR3 bases: TGTGCCAGCAGTTCCTTACTAGCGAGCTACTACGAGCAGTACTTC. The whole variable domain, filled in from reference TRBV28 and TRBJ2-7, reads DVKVTQSSRYLVKRTGEKVFLECVQDMDHENMFWYRQDPGLGLRLIYFSYDVKMKEKGDIPEGYSVSREKKERFSLILESASTNQTSMYLCASSSLLASYYEQYFGPGTRLTVT.

The chain uses TRBV7-2 and TRBJ1-1; a weak D match, TRBD1 (6 bases). This CDR3 spans 11 amino acids. Looked up from germline, CDR1 is SGHTA and CDR2 is FQGNSA. Trimming removed 6 bases from V and 8 bases from J, with 10 bases in between. The CDR3 DNA sequence: TGTGCCAGCAGGGATGACAGGGAAGCTTTCTTT. Its protein is CASRDDREAFF. Combining the CDR3 with reference TRBV7-2 and TRBJ1-1 gives the whole variable domain GAGVSQSPSNKVTEKGKDVELRCDPISGHTALYWYRQSLGQGLEFLIYFQGNSAPDKSGLPSDRFSAERTGGSVSTLTIQRTQQEDSAVYLCASRDDREAFFGQGTRLTVV.

The chain couples TRBV6-1 to TRBJ1-5; possibly TRBD1 for D (5 bases). Trimming pared 4 bases from V and 0 bases from J, leaving 10 bases between. There are 15 residues in the CDR3. CDR1 is MNHNS and CDR2 is SASEGT in the germline V gene. CDR3 residues: CASSGRQYSNQPQHF. In DNA form, the CDR3 reads TGTGCCAGCAGTGGGAGACAGTATAGCAATCAGCCCCAGCATTTT.

The chain joins TRBV7-9 to TRBJ2-1, with a weak D call TRBD2 (7 bases). Trimming pared 2 bases from V and 6 bases from J, leaving 20 bases between. The length of the CDR3 is 17 residues. The germline gives CDR1 SEHNR, CDR2 FQNEAQ (reference sequence). The DNA of the CDR3 is TGTGCCAGCAGCTTAAATGGGGGGGCCGCCTACTTCAATGAGCAGTTCTTC. Residues: CASSLNGGAAYFNEQFF.

This chain connects TRBV30 to TRBJ1-2; 7 positions match TRBD1. CDR3 length: 15 residues. Germline V CDR1 and CDR2: GTSNPN, SVGIG (reference sequence). Trimming took 0 bases from V and 7 from J; bases not matched to a gene: 11. In nucleotides, the CDR3 is TGTGCCTGGAGTGTACTTGGACAGGCTTCGAGTGGCTACACCTTC. The encoded protein is CAWSVLGQASSGYTF.

The chain joins TRBV5-1 to TRBJ2-3; 9 bases agree with TRBD2. V was pared by 7 bases and J by 4 bases, with 7 bases of the junction left unmatched. This CDR3 has 14 amino acids. The germline V gene has CDR1 SGHRS and CDR2 YFSETQ. The CDR3 DNA sequence: TGCGCCAGCCCCGGGGTAGCGGGAGCAGATACGCAGTATTTT. Translated: CASPGVAGADTQYF.

The V call is TRBV27, the J call TRBJ2-1; 9 bases match TRBD2. The V gene end was trimmed by 2 bases and the J gene end by 9 bases; junction bases not matched to a gene: 11. The CDR3 consists of 16 residues. The germline gives CDR1 MNHEY, CDR2 SMNVEV (reference sequence). CDR3 nucleotides: TGTGCCAGCAGTTTAGAGGTGCCTAGCGGGACTGGTGAGCAGTTCTTC. It encodes CASSLEVPSGTGEQFF.

This chain joins TRBV7-6 and TRBJ2-7; TRBD2 matches 8 bases. CDR1 SGHVS and CDR2 FNYEAQ come from the germline V gene. The J segment lost 1 base and the V segment lost 4 bases, leaving 3 bases of the junction unmatched. The length of the CDR3 is 14 residues. The CDR3: CASSSGLGSYEQYF. In nucleotides, the CDR3 is TGTGCCAGCAGCTCGGGACTAGGTTCCTACGAGCAGTACTTC.

The chain joins TRBV28 to TRBJ1-3; D unresolved. Trimming removed 2 bases at V and 0 bases at J, with 11 bases between. The CDR3 spans 16 residues. Germline V gives CDR1 MDHEN, CDR2 SYDVKM. The CDR3 spells CASSLGGSTSGNTIYF. The DNA for the CDR3 is TGTGCCAGCAGTTTAGGCGGCAGCACCTCTGGAAACACCATATATTTT.

The V and J genes are TRBV9 and TRBJ2-4; D perhaps matches TRBD2 (5 bases). The germline V gene encodes CDR1 SGDLS and CDR2 YYNGEE. Trimming cost V 1 base and J 0 bases, with 17 bases left between them. This CDR3 comprises 18 residues. CDR3 protein: CASSVRAEETIAKNIQYF. In DNA form, the CDR3 reads TGTGCCAGCAGCGTACGTGCGGAAGAGACTATAGCCAAAAACATTCAGTACTTC.

This clone was seen just once. The V call is TRBV7-7, the J call TRBJ2-2; 11 bases match TRBD2. This CDR3 spans 16 amino acids. Germline CDR1 is SSHAT and CDR2 is FNYEAQ (reference sequence). The CDR3: CATEPTSGTFTGELFF. The CDR3 nucleotides read TGTGCTACCGAACCGACTAGCGGGACCTTCACCGGGGAGCTGTTTTTT.

This chain uses TRBV30 with TRBJ1-2; 10 positions agree with TRBD1. The CDR3 is 12 residues long. Trimming at V came to 4 bases and at J to 8 bases, leaving 4 bases not matched to a gene. CDR1 is GTSNPN and CDR2 is SVGIG in the germline V gene (reference sequence). The CDR3, as DNA: TGTGCCTGGAAGGGACAGGGGCTAGGCTACACCTTC. Amino acid sequence: CAWKGQGLGYTF.

This rearrangement joins TRBV10-3 to TRBJ2-1, with TRBD2 identical over 14 bases. The CDR3 extends over 17 amino acids. V lost 3 bases, J lost 9 bases, and 10 bases stayed unmatched. Germline-derived CDR1 and CDR2 are ENHRY and SYGVKD. The CDR3 DNA follows: TGTGCCATCAGTGACTATCCTACGGGACTAGCGGGAGCTGAGCAGTTCTTC. Encoded protein: CAISDYPTGLAGAEQFF.

The rearrangement links TRBV27 to TRBJ2-3; TRBD2 is a possible D gene (5 bases). Trimming left V 3 bases short and J 7 bases short, with 17 bases between. The CDR3 covers 15 residues. Germline V gives CDR1 MNHEY, CDR2 SMNVEV (reference sequence). The CDR3 reads CASSFLSGTQNTQYF. The CDR3 nucleotides are TGTGCCAGCAGTTTTCTAAGCGGAACCCAAAATACGCAGTATTTT.

The V and J genes are TRBV7-2 and TRBJ2-1; D is unclear. V was cut by 5 bases and J by 7 bases, with 9 bases left in between. The CDR3 has 12 amino acids. Looked up from germline, CDR1 is SGHTA and CDR2 is FQGNSA. CDR3 amino acids: CASSATENEQFF. CDR3 nucleotides: TGTGCCAGCAGCGCTACTGAGAATGAGCAGTTCTTC.

This clone was counted only a few times. The chain has TRBV5-1 and TRBJ2-7; TRBD1 aligns across 9 bases. The CDR3 is 14 residues long. Trimming took 4 bases from V and 3 from J; bases not matched to a gene: 5. CDR1 and CDR2 (germline): SGHRS, YFSETQ. This CDR3 is CASSGQGTVYEQYF. CDR3 DNA: TGCGCCAGCAGCGGACAGGGGACGGTCTACGAGCAGTACTTC.

The chain is built from TRBV5-4 and TRBJ2-7; D gene uncertain. Per germline, CDR1 SGHNT and CDR2 YYREEE (reference sequence). The CDR3 is 13 amino acids. Between the trimmed V and J ends, which lost 1 base and 2 bases, there was a span of 7 bases. The CDR3 loop reads CASSLRDTYEQYF. DNA of the CDR3: TGTGCCAGCAGCTTGAGAGATACCTACGAGCAGTACTTC. The whole variable domain, filled in from reference TRBV5-4 and TRBJ2-7, reads ETGVTQSPTHLIKTRGQQVTLRCSSQSGHNTVSWYQQALGQGPQFIFQYYREEENGRGNFPPRFSGLQFPNYSSELNVNALELDDSALYLCASSLRDTYEQYFGPGTRLTVT.

The CDR3 loop reads CASSLVGEKLFF. In DNA form, the CDR3 reads TGTGCCAGCAGCTTAGTCGGGGAAAAACTGTTTTTT. The chain joins TRBV7-8 to TRBJ1-4; unclear D gene. The V gene lost 1 base and the J gene lost 8 bases, with 5 bases spanning the gap. The CDR3 is 12 residues long. Germline assignment: CDR1 SGHVS and CDR2 FQNEAQ.

This chain links TRBV18 with TRBJ1-1; weak D call: TRBD1 (5 bases). V dropped 9 bases and J dropped 4 bases, with 18 bases sitting between them. Looked up from germline, CDR1 is KGHSH and CDR2 is LQKENI. This CDR3 region has 14 residues. CDR3 DNA: TGTGCCAGTCAACGTAGGTCGGGGGGCACTGAAGCTTTCTTT. Translated: CASQRRSGGTEAFF.

The chain employs TRBV5-1 and TRBJ2-7, with 10 bases identical to TRBD1. CDR1 SGHRS and CDR2 YFSETQ come from the germline V gene. Germline trimming cut 7 bases from V and 5 bases from J; bases unmatched to any gene: 24. CDR3 length: 19 amino acids. The CDR3 loop is CASGTDPGQGLGLLNEQYF. The CDR3 coding sequence is TGCGCCAGCGGGACAGACCCGGGACAGGGGCTGGGGCTTTTGAACGAGCAGTACTTC.

The rearrangement uses TRBV5-8 and TRBJ1-1, with 7 nucleotides matching TRBD1. After removal of 0 bases from V and 2 bases from J, the junction contained 7 bases not matched to a gene. The CDR3 has 16 residues. The germline CDR1 and CDR2 sequences are SGHTS and YDEGEE. The CDR3 reads CASSLGQGVVNTEAFF. In DNA form, the CDR3 reads TGTGCCAGCAGCTTGGGTCAGGGGGTCGTTAACACTGAAGCTTTCTTT.

The chain couples TRBV7-9 to TRBJ2-7; tentatively, D is TRBD2 (5 bases). The V end lost 9 bases, the J end lost 4 bases, and 19 bases lay between the germline ends. This CDR3 comprises 14 residues. Germline CDR1 SEHNR, CDR2 FQNEAQ (reference sequence). Written as DNA, the CDR3 is TGTGCCAGTCGGGGTCACGCCCCGGTGTACGAGCAGTACTTC. Translation gives CASRGHAPVYEQYF.